What follows describes a single T cell receptor (beta chain). In the authors' methods: How many nucleated cells were present was estimated from reference gene primer amplification. Sequencing was performed with immunoSEQ multiplex PCR; in TCRdb, only in-frame clones are kept and a portion is missing. V, J and clone size are taken as reported in that table, and D and trimming were inferred from the DNA itself. The sample lists 200,000 to 250,000 clones, approximately 80% occurring once. The germline CDR1 and CDR2 sequences are SEHNR and FQNEAQ (reference sequence). V was pared by 6 bases and J by 2 bases, with 10 bases between. This CDR3 is built from 13 residues. The data belong to a study of blood T cell repertoires in COVID-19.

This chain links TRBV7-9 with TRBJ1-1, with TRBD1 as a possible D gene (5 bases). The source of this sequence is a man aged 25 to 45 who had recovered from COVID-19. The sequencing input was peripheral blood. The chain's CDR3 is CASSYQGNTEAFF. The DNA of the CDR3 is TGTGCCAGCAGTTATCAGGGAAACACTGAAGCTTTCTTT.